Below, 28 T cell receptor beta chains from the same sample are listed, as sequenced in a study of cytomegalovirus exposure and HLA in healthy donors. Amplification used 60 Vbeta primers and 13 Jbeta primers. Data came from immunoSEQ multiplex PCR; TCRdb stores just in-frame clones and leaves some out. Of approximately 130,000 clones listed, around 83% were seen once; the top ten hold less than 3%. The sample was PBMCs. These receptors all come from a man aged 50 or older in good health and CMV-seronegative.

This clone was counted between two and nine times. This rearrangement joins TRBV19 to TRBJ2-1, with 9 nucleotides matching TRBD2. V was clipped by 7 bases and J by 1 base; unmatched bases: 5. CDR1 and CDR2 (germline): LNHDA, SQIVND (reference sequence). The CDR3 has 15 residues. The CDR3 nucleotides are TGTGCCAGTACCCTAGCGGGGCTGTCCTACAATGAGCAGTTCTTC. It encodes CASTLAGLSYNEQFF. The whole variable domain, remainder taken from reference TRBV19 and TRBJ2-1, is DGGITQSPKYLFRKEGQNVTLSCEQNLNHDAMYWYRQDPGQGLRLIYYSQIVNDFQKGDIAEGYSVSREKKESFPLTVTSAQKNPTAFYLCASTLAGLSYNEQFFGPGTRLTVL.

In this sample, this clone turned up a few times. This chain joins TRBV15 and TRBJ1-6; 7 bases match TRBD1. The germline gives CDR1 LNHNV, CDR2 YYDKDF (reference sequence). The ends lost 0 bases at V and 8 bases at J; junction bases unmatched: 1. This CDR3 contains 14 residues. The CDR3 region is CATSRDDRDSPLHF. The DNA of the CDR3 is TGTGCCACCAGCAGAGATGACAGGGATTCACCCCTCCACTTT.

The chain recombines TRBV7-6 with TRBJ1-3; a weak D match, TRBD1 (5 bases). Per germline, CDR1 SGHVS and CDR2 FNYEAQ. V was cut by 1 base and J by 0 bases, with 10 bases left in between. The CDR3 runs to 16 residues. The CDR3 here is CASSLEGRSSGNTIYF. CDR3 DNA: TGTGCCAGCAGCTTAGAGGGGCGCTCCTCTGGAAACACCATATATTTT.

This clone was recorded once. The chain couples TRBV5-1 to TRBJ1-1, with 7 bases that match TRBD1. Losses at the gene ends were 4 bases for V and 4 bases for J; bases not matched to a gene: 7. There are 14 residues in the CDR3. Germline loops: CDR1 SGHRS, CDR2 YFSETQ. The CDR3 region is CASSLRQGGTEAFF. The CDR3 coding sequence is TGCGCCAGCAGCCTAAGACAGGGAGGCACTGAAGCTTTCTTT.

This rearrangement joins TRBV27 to TRBJ2-7; tentative D call: TRBD2 (5 bases). Trimming pared 3 bases from V and 3 bases from J, leaving 9 bases between. The CDR3 contains 13 residues. CDR1 is MNHEY and CDR2 is SMNVEV in the germline V gene (reference sequence). CDR3 protein: CASSLRANYEQYF. The CDR3 bases are TGTGCCAGCAGTTTGCGGGCGAACTACGAGCAGTACTTC.

This clone was found a few times. The chain carries TRBV13 and TRBJ2-2; TRBD1 matches at 7 bases. Germline V gives CDR1 PRHDT, CDR2 FYEKMQ (reference sequence). The CDR3 has 15 residues. Germline trimming cut 4 bases from V and 3 bases from J; bases unmatched to any gene: 5. The CDR3: CASSSPQGDTGELFF. The CDR3 nucleotides read TGTGCCAGCAGCTCCCCTCAGGGGGACACCGGGGAGCTGTTTTTT.

The V call is TRBV19, the J call TRBJ1-2; 8 positions match TRBD1. CDR1 LNHDA and CDR2 SQIVND come from the germline V gene (reference sequence). This CDR3 comprises 13 residues. Trimming took 5 bases from V and 5 from J; bases not matched to a gene: 4. The CDR3 DNA reads TGTGCCAGTAGTGCTGGACAGGGTTATGGCTACACCTTC. The encoded protein is CASSAGQGYGYTF.

This chain joins TRBV30 and TRBJ2-5; D unclear. From germline, CDR1 is GTSNPN and CDR2 SVGIG (reference sequence). The CDR3 contains 13 residues. V lost 1 base and J 5 bases, leaving 11 bases between the germline ends. Here the CDR3 reads CAWSAYRWETQYF. The CDR3 nucleotides read TGTGCCTGGAGTGCGTACCGGTGGGAGACCCAGTACTTC.

This clone was observed a handful of times. This sequence joins TRBV6-4 and TRBJ2-2; maybe TRBD2 (5 bases). V gave up 5 bases and J gave up 1 base, with 11 bases separating them. Germline V CDR1 and CDR2: MRHNA, SNTAGT. The CDR3 loop spans 15 amino acids. The CDR3 region has the DNA TGTGCCAGCAGTACCGTGGCGGGGAACACCGGGGAGCTGTTTTTT. It specifies CASSTVAGNTGELFF.

The rearrangement joins TRBV5-1 to TRBJ2-6; no firm D call. CDR3 length: 18 amino acids. Germline lookup yields CDR1 SGHRS and CDR2 YFSETQ. The V gene lost 0 bases and the J gene lost 0 bases, with 13 bases spanning the gap. In DNA form, the CDR3 reads TGCGCCAGCAGCTTGGGAGCATGGGCCAACTCTGGGGCCAACGTCCTGACTTTC. As protein: CASSLGAWANSGANVLTF.

The V call is TRBV6-5, the J call TRBJ1-2; D is perhaps TRBD1 (6 bases). The germline V gene has CDR1 MNHEY and CDR2 SVGAGI. V was pared by 0 bases and J by 3 bases, with 11 bases between. This CDR3 is built from 15 residues. CDR3 nucleotide sequence: TGTGCCAGCAGTTACTCTTCACAGGGAGACTATGGCTACACCTTC. Its translation is CASSYSSQGDYGYTF.

This rearrangement joins TRBV11-2 to TRBJ1-4; no firm D call. The CDR3 spans 14 residues. Deletions cut 5 bases from V and 0 bases from J, with 7 bases between. Germline lookup yields CDR1 SGHAT and CDR2 FQNNGV. The CDR3 sequence: CASSPTATNEKLFF. The CDR3 nucleotides are TGTGCCAGCAGCCCTACTGCAACTAATGAAAAACTGTTTTTT.

This chain links TRBV11-2 with TRBJ1-1; no definite D call. The CDR3 is 14 amino acids. Germline loops: CDR1 SGHAT, CDR2 FQNNGV. Deletions cut 1 base from V and 4 bases from J, with 10 bases between. The CDR3 loop reads CASSLGRYGTEAFF. CDR3 bases: TGTGCCAGCAGCTTAGGCAGGTATGGCACTGAAGCTTTCTTT.

The chain carries TRBV2 and TRBJ2-3, with D maybe TRBD2 (5 bases). Trimming left V 8 bases short and J 0 bases short, with 12 bases between. In germline, CDR1 is SNHLY, CDR2 FYNNEI. The CDR3 runs 14 residues. Here the CDR3 reads CASSLTGSTDTQYF. The CDR3, as DNA: TGTGCCAGCTCTTTGACGGGGAGCACAGATACGCAGTATTTT.

V gene TRBV2 combines with J gene TRBJ2-3; D is possibly TRBD2 (5 bases). CDR3 length equals 11 residues. V lost 4 bases, J lost 7 bases, and 6 bases lay in between. Germline V CDR1 and CDR2: SNHLY, FYNNEI. Written as DNA, the CDR3 is TGTGCCAGCAGTGTCGGGAATACGCAGTATTTT. This translates into CASSVGNTQYF. The full variable domain, its missing parts supplied by reference TRBV2 and TRBJ2-3, is EPEVTQTPSHQVTQMGQEVILRCVPISNHLYFYWYRQILGQKVEFLVSFYNNEISEKSEIFDDQFSVERPDGSNFTLKIRSTKLEDSAMYFCASSVGNTQYFGPGTRLTVL.

CDR3 DNA sequence: TGTGCCAGCAGCTTCCCTAGCGGGGGGGAGACCCAGTACTTC. It yields the protein CASSFPSGGETQYF. The chain carries TRBV7-9 and TRBJ2-5, with 11 bases matching TRBD2. Per germline, CDR1 SEHNR and CDR2 FQNEAQ (reference sequence). The CDR3 is 14 amino acids. The V segment lost 3 bases and the J segment 5 bases; nucleotides outside the gene matches: 2. Complete variable domain (other parts from reference TRBV7-9 and TRBJ2-5): DTGVSQNPRHKITKRGQNVTFRCDPISEHNRLYWYRQTLGQGPEFLTYFQNEAQLEKSRLLSDRFSAERPKGSFSTLEIQRTEQGDSAMYLCASSFPSGGETQYFGPGTRLLVL.

The chain joins TRBV5-1 to TRBJ2-2; 8 nucleotides line up with TRBD1. Trimming at V came to 3 bases and at J to 5 bases, leaving 6 bases not matched to a gene. The length of the CDR3 is 15 residues. The V gene's germline CDR1 is SGHRS and CDR2 YFSETQ. The CDR3 is CASSSRGQFTGELFF. DNA for the CDR3: TGCGCCAGCAGCTCCAGGGGGCAGTTTACCGGGGAGCTGTTTTTT.

The table lists this clone with a few counts. The V gene is TRBV30, the J gene TRBJ2-5; 8 bases line up with TRBD1. The J call may not be correct, given that the DNA end is closer to TRBJ2-7. This CDR3 has 15 amino acids. CDR1 GTSNPN and CDR2 SVGIG come from the germline V gene (reference sequence). CDR3 residues: CAWSGLGDRIHEQYF. The CDR3 DNA reads TGTGCCTGGAGTGGGTTGGGGGACAGGATCCACGAGCAGTACTTC.

The V gene is TRBV5-1, the J gene TRBJ2-3; 7 nucleotides agree with TRBD1. The CDR3 extends over 16 amino acids. V shed 4 bases, J shed 6 bases, and the junction held 14 bases outside the gene matches. Germline CDR1 is SGHRS and CDR2 is YFSETQ. The chain's CDR3 is CASSIDRAGRGDTQYF. As DNA, the CDR3 is TGCGCCAGCAGCATAGACAGGGCAGGAAGGGGGGATACGCAGTATTTT.

The chain carries TRBV5-6 and TRBJ1-2, with TRBD1 matching over 10 bases. Germline trimming cut 2 bases from V and 4 bases from J; bases unmatched to any gene: 2. Germline CDR1 reads SGHDT; CDR2 reads YYEEEE. The CDR3 length is 14 residues. The CDR3 sequence is CASSFRDRGYGYTF. In nucleotides, the CDR3 is TGTGCCAGCAGCTTTAGGGACAGGGGCTATGGCTACACCTTC.

The chain uses TRBV4-1 and TRBJ2-7, with TRBD1 identical over 11 bases. Losses at the gene ends were 0 bases for V and 3 bases for J; bases not matched to a gene: 4. This CDR3 contains 16 residues. CDR1 and CDR2 (germline): MGHRA, YSYEKL. CDR3 sequence reads: CASSQDKGTGGYEQYF. CDR3 bases: TGCGCCAGCAGCCAAGATAAGGGGACAGGGGGCTACGAGCAGTACTTC.

The gene calls are TRBV27 and TRBJ1-1; possibly TRBD1 for D (5 bases). Trimming took off 5 bases at V and 5 bases at J, with 18 bases between the two ends. The length of the CDR3 is 15 residues. Germline CDR1 is MNHEY and CDR2 is SMNVEV (reference sequence). CDR3 amino acids: CASSLSGGVGTEAFF. The CDR3 bases are TGTGCCAGCAGTCTCTCGGGGGGGGTTGGGACTGAAGCTTTCTTT.

The V gene is TRBV6-6, the J gene TRBJ1-6; unclear D gene. Germline CDR1 reads MNHNY; CDR2 reads SVGAGI (reference sequence). The CDR3 is 16 residues long. Trimming took 6 bases from V and 0 from J, leaving 12 bases between them. For the CDR3, the DNA is TGTGCCAGCAGGACGCGGGGAAACTCCTATAATTCACCCCTCCACTTT. Translating gives CASRTRGNSYNSPLHF.

This chain joins TRBV5-1 and TRBJ1-5, with D tentatively TRBD1 (5 bases). The CDR3 runs to 15 residues. The V end lost 4 bases, the J end lost 2 bases, and 13 bases lay between the germline ends. Per germline, CDR1 SGHRS and CDR2 YFSETQ. The CDR3 protein is CASSPAGGGNQPQHF. The CDR3 DNA is TGCGCCAGCAGCCCCGCGGGGGGAGGCAATCAGCCCCAGCATTTT.

This chain joins TRBV4-1 and TRBJ1-6; D perhaps matches TRBD1 (6 bases). From germline, CDR1 is MGHRA and CDR2 YSYEKL. There are 17 residues in the CDR3. V was shortened by 4 bases and J by 7 bases, with 20 bases between the two germline ends. The CDR3 loop reads CASSPILPGVGNSPLHF. In DNA form, the CDR3 reads TGCGCCAGCAGCCCCATCCTCCCAGGGGTAGGGAATTCACCCCTCCACTTT.

The V gene is TRBV15, the J gene TRBJ1-6; TRBD1 is a possible D gene (6 bases). The CDR3 loop spans 13 amino acids. With 5 bases removed from V and 9 bases from J, the gap between germline ends came to 11 bases. The germline CDR1 and CDR2 sequences are LNHNV and YYDKDF (reference sequence). CDR3 in DNA: TGTGCCACCAGCGGCAGGGGTGGTTCACCCCTCCACTTT. Protein product: CATSGRGGSPLHF. Complete variable domain (other parts from reference TRBV15 and TRBJ1-6): DAMVIQNPRYQVTQFGKPVTLSCSQTLNHNVMYWYQQKSSQAPKLLFHYYDKDFNNEADTPDNFQSRRPNTSFCFLDIRSPGLGDTAMYLCATSGRGGSPLHFGNGTRLTVT.

V is TRBV9 and J is TRBJ2-1, with 7 bases lining up with TRBD2. The CDR3 spans 15 residues. Per germline, CDR1 SGDLS and CDR2 YYNGEE. Losses at the gene ends were 3 bases for V and 4 bases for J; bases not matched to a gene: 7. Here the CDR3 reads CASSARLALYNEQFF. CDR3 in DNA: TGTGCCAGCAGCGCTCGACTAGCACTATACAATGAGCAGTTCTTC.

The chain uses TRBV5-8 and TRBJ2-3; TRBD2 matches at 9 bases. This CDR3 comprises 16 residues. The ends lost 0 bases at V and 2 bases at J; junction bases unmatched: 4. Germline assignment: CDR1 SGHTS and CDR2 YDEGEE. The CDR3 spells CASSLGLADLTDTQYF. The CDR3 DNA is TGTGCCAGCAGCTTGGGACTAGCGGACCTCACAGATACGCAGTATTTT. Supplemented by reference TRBV5-8 and TRBJ2-3, the full variable domain reads EAGVTQSPTHLIKTRGQQATLRCSPISGHTSVYWYQQALGLGLQFLLWYDEGEERNRGNFPPRFSGRQFPNYSSELNVNALELEDSALYLCASSLGLADLTDTQYFGPGTRLTVL.